Included here is one T cell receptor beta chain sequence, with context. This clonotype was recorded many times. Its antigen is not yet known. No base quality values were provided; no much bigger clone lies one nucleotide off. The TCR beta CDR3 regions were amplified from the RNA transcripts. The first round of RT-PCR for the TCR CDR3 was performed with the HTBI primer set and the Qiagen OneStep RT-PCR kit. The libraries were constructed in a second round of multiplex PCR and then size-selected and purified. Libraries were sequenced paired-end with 100 bp reads on an Illumina HiSeq2000. The original pipeline was this. SOAPnuke was used to process the raw data, removing reads that contained adapters or uncalled bases, had a mean Phred below 15, or lacked an exact match to the constant primer or identifier. COPE v1.2.5 was used to merge high-quality paired reads, and clonotypes were defined as unique nucleotide sequences. MiTCR v1.1 was used to align the clonotypes against IMGT TRBV, TRBD and TRBJ reference segments. The analysis was restricted to V-J combinations with a frequency above 0.0001, which together covered 99% to 99.2% of the repertoires. A TCS score was defined as the ratio of F50 (clonal expansion) to E x V (chaos), with BLOSUM62-based TCRdist applied between CDR3 peptides within each V-J. Welch's t-statistics and random forest reduced 450 to 600 V-J features to about 12, which were used in a naive Bayes classifier (R e1071). The public reads were reprocessed in TCRdb via fastp at Q25 and MiXCR, keeping in-frame beta chains. Entries that share a CDR3 protein sequence are merged under the most common genes and DNA. Clone size and V and J calls follow TCRdb, not the original study. This sample has 300,000 to 450,000 distinct CDR3 sequences in its table, and roughly 25% of those were observed once. Clones ranked in the top ten supply 70% to 75% of the sample.

The data are from a study of T cells in Graves' hyperthyroidism and ophthalmopathy (dated by TCRdb to about 2019). Concerning the study at large: Peripheral blood samples were taken at the time of initial diagnosis, prior to any treatment. The 100 discovery patients were randomly split 7:3 into training and test sets. Whether ophthalmopathy could be predicted prospectively was tested in an independent validation cohort made up of 18 to 20 hyperthyroidism patients plus 17 patients who later progressed to ophthalmopathy. Following sampling, methimazole starting at 30 mg daily was given to hyperthyroidism patients, and high-dose intravenous methylprednisolone was given to ophthalmopathy patients. To identify distinguishing TCR V-J signatures, a discovery cohort of around 98 patients was used, comprising under 45 with Graves' ophthalmopathy and 57 with stable Graves' hyperthyroidism. The paper describes TCR Vbeta CDR3 sequencing of 130 to 150 peripheral blood samples, made up of some 40 ophthalmopathy patients, some 76 hyperthyroidism patients and roughly 17 progressor patients. The study also compared thyroid tissue and blood T-cell repertoires from five or six Graves' hyperthyroidism patients. On the study overall, not on this receptor specifically: Most expanded thyroid clonotypes (frequency above 0.001) were also detected in blood, suggesting blood repertoires may reflect thyroid immune responses. During validation, the model predicted progression to ophthalmopathy a median of approximately 6 months ahead of onset, with almost 71% sensitivity and 72.22% specificity. In cross-validation, a model built on a 13 V-J signature told ophthalmopathy apart from stable hyperthyroidism with 85% to 90% sensitivity and about 81% specificity, and in testing the same model reached 80%/75%. No statistical method was used to fix the sample size in advance, and group allocation was not hidden from the investigators.

Stable Graves' hyperthyroidism was defined as no progression to ophthalmopathy during 18 months of follow-up. Hyperthyroidism patients were newly diagnosed, had a disease duration of under 2 months, and were aged 18 to 65 years. Exclusion was applied to patients with uncontrolled infections, other autoimmune diseases, pregnancy or lactation. Clinical symptoms, serum thyroxine and TRAb, thyroid ultrasound, and orbital computed tomography formed the basis for the diagnoses. Ficoll-Paque density gradient centrifugation was used to isolate PBMCs from about 9 ml of fresh peripheral blood. Total RNA was extracted with Trizol reagent, and quality was checked on an Agilent 2100 Bioanalyzer. The sequenced material came from blood. The sequence came from a man aged 50-59 years with Graves' hyperthyroidism.

The CDR3 loop reads CASSYGGRSAYEQYF. The DNA is as follows: TGTGCCAGCAGTTACGGGGGGCGTTCAGCCTACGAGCAGTACTTC. The chain is assembled from TRBV6-2 or TRBV6-3 and TRBJ2-7, with the D call tentatively TRBD1 or TRBD2, each fitting 6 bases. Cut back by 2 bases and 2 bases, the V and J ends lie 13 bases apart. From its cysteine to its phenylalanine, the CDR3 spans 15 amino acids. Just CDR3 DNA is preserved here, 45 bases in frame from base 1. In the germline V gene, CDR1 corresponds to MNHEY and CDR2 to SVGEGT.